These 13 T cell receptor beta chains came from one sample sequenced in a study of blood T cell repertoires in COVID-19. Assay: immunoSEQ multiplex PCR; the TCRdb copy retains only in-frame clones and omits some. The data show hundreds of thousands of clones, 80% to 90% seen once. The specimen sequenced was PBMCs or T cells enriched from blood (not recorded which). These receptors all come from a woman aged 55 to 70 who had recovered from COVID-19.

The rearrangement links TRBV27 to TRBJ1-2; 8 nucleotides line up with TRBD1. This CDR3 has 18 amino acids. J lost 4 bases, V lost 4 bases, and 17 bases had no gene match. Germline lookup yields CDR1 MNHEY and CDR2 SMNVEV (reference sequence). CDR3 DNA: TGTGCCAGCAGTTCCAATCCCGGGACAGGACCCGTAATCTATGGCTACACCTTC. As protein: CASSSNPGTGPVIYGYTF.

Comments on this clone: Within the sample, other DNA sequences also encode this same CDR3. The chain links TRBV24-1 to TRBJ1-5; D uncertain. The ends were cut back, 4 bases at V and 3 bases at J, with 6 bases in the middle. The germline V gene encodes CDR1 KGHDR and CDR2 SFDVKD. The CDR3 consists of 13 residues. As DNA, the CDR3 is TGTGCCACCAGTGACCGGTCCAATCAGCCCCAGCATTTT. Translation gives CATSDRSNQPQHF.

J is TRBJ2-7 and V is TRBV6-1; TRBD1 agrees at 7 bases. This CDR3 spans 14 amino acids. The germline V gene encodes CDR1 MNHNS and CDR2 SASEGT. The J segment lost 11 bases and the V segment lost 2 bases, leaving 12 bases of the junction unmatched. CDR3 region: CASSERDSGLQEYF. CDR3 nucleotides: TGTGCCAGCAGTGAACGGGACAGTGGCCTTCAGGAGTACTTC.

V gene TRBV5-1 combines with J gene TRBJ1-1; perhaps TRBD1 as D (5 bases). The CDR3 consists of 16 residues. Per germline, CDR1 SGHRS and CDR2 YFSETQ. V was trimmed by 2 bases and J by 5 bases, leaving 19 bases between them. For the CDR3, the DNA is TGCGCCAGCAGCTTAAGGTTCGGGCGCGGGGGGACTGAAGCTTTCTTT. As protein: CASSLRFGRGGTEAFF.

This chain connects TRBV24-1 to TRBJ1-3; 8 bases match TRBD1. V shed 2 bases, J shed 3 bases, and the junction held 14 bases outside the gene matches. CDR1 is KGHDR, CDR2 SFDVKD, per germline. CDR3 length equals 19 residues. DNA of the CDR3: TGTGCCACCAGTGATTGGACAGGGAGGACAGGGTCGGATGGAAACACCATATATTTT. This sequence encodes CATSDWTGRTGSDGNTIYF.

The chain combines TRBV19 with TRBJ1-1, with 9 bases fitting TRBD1. CDR3 length: 13 amino acids. The V gene end was trimmed by 9 bases and the J gene end by 5 bases; junction bases not matched to a gene: 7. Per the germline V gene, CDR1 is LNHDA and CDR2 is SQIVND (reference sequence). CDR3 sequence reads: CASRDREWTEAFF. Here the CDR3 DNA reads TGTGCCAGCCGGGACAGGGAGTGGACTGAAGCTTTCTTT.

J is TRBJ2-7 and V is TRBV4-1; possibly TRBD1 for D (5 bases). The CDR3 sequence is 15 residues long. V lost 3 bases to trimming and J lost 2 bases, with 14 bases between them. Germline CDR1 and CDR2: MGHRA and YSYEKL. Here the CDR3 DNA reads TGCGCCAGCAGCCAGGGTCCTGACAGTCCCTACGAGCAGTACTTC. Protein sequence: CASSQGPDSPYEQYF.

The chain combines TRBV5-6 with TRBJ1-4, with D possibly TRBD1 on 6 matching bases. V was cut by 5 bases and J by 4 bases, with 9 bases left in between. The CDR3 spans 13 residues. The germline CDR1 and CDR2 sequences are SGHDT and YYEEEE. The CDR3 loop is CASSGQLNEKLFF. The CDR3 nucleotides read TGTGCCAGCAGTGGACAGCTTAATGAAAAACTGTTTTTT.

V usage is TRBV6-5 and J usage is TRBJ1-3, with D unclear. This CDR3 has 13 amino acids. CDR1 and CDR2 from the germline V gene are MNHEY and SVGAGI. V was shortened by 8 bases and J by 0 bases, with 8 bases between the two germline ends. The CDR3 DNA reads TGTGCCAGCGCCAGGATCTCTGGAAACACCATATATTTT. This translates into CASARISGNTIYF.

Only one count was recorded for this clone. The chain couples TRBV5-1 to TRBJ2-3; TRBD2 is a possible D gene (5 bases). This CDR3 has 19 amino acids. The V gene's germline CDR1 is SGHRS and CDR2 YFSETQ. Trimming removed 0 bases from V and 0 bases from J, with 20 bases in between. The CDR3 region has the DNA TGCGCCAGCAGCTTGGTCAAAGCCACTCGAGGGCCTAGCACAGATACGCAGTATTTT. Translating gives CASSLVKATRGPSTDTQYF.

The chain uses TRBV27 and TRBJ1-1; 7 bases line up with TRBD1. Germline CDR1 is MNHEY and CDR2 is SMNVEV (reference sequence). This CDR3 contains 15 residues. After removal of 2 bases from V and 1 base from J, the junction contained 4 bases not matched to a gene. Here the CDR3 reads CASSLNRGWNTEAFF. The CDR3 coding sequence is TGTGCCAGCAGTTTAAACAGGGGTTGGAACACTGAAGCTTTCTTT.

The chain employs TRBV25-1 and TRBJ2-1; 12 nucleotides match TRBD1. The germline gives CDR1 MGHDK, CDR2 SYGVNS. Trimming at V came to 8 bases and at J to 9 bases, leaving 14 bases not matched to a gene. CDR3 length equals 16 residues. The CDR3 loop is CASSPRRGQGAVEQFF. As DNA, the CDR3 is TGTGCCAGCTCTCCTCGCCGGGGACAGGGGGCGGTTGAGCAGTTCTTC.

The CDR3 DNA reads as TGTGCCAGCAGCTCGAGGGAGAACTATGGCTACACCTTC. This translates into CASSSRENYGYTF. The chain combines TRBV7-8 with TRBJ1-2; D uncertain. From germline, CDR1 is SGHVS and CDR2 FQNEAQ. The V end lost 4 bases, the J end lost 2 bases, and 8 bases lay between the germline ends. There are 13 residues in the CDR3.